What follows are 16 T cell receptor beta chains derived from one specimen sequenced in a study of OX40 agonist ivuxolimab in advanced cancers. TCRdb keeps only in-frame clones here, not all; method: immunoSEQ multiplex PCR. The sample yields approximately 78,000 clones, roughly 88% seen once. Sequencing was performed on CD4+ or CD8+ T cells sorted from blood, taken in a trial of the OX40 agonist ivuxolimab. The receptors come from an adult with an advanced solid tumor such as melanoma, head and neck, liver or kidney cancer.

This chain links TRBV4-1 with TRBJ1-1, with D possibly TRBD1 on 6 matching bases. Trimming took off 5 bases at V and 0 bases at J, with 13 bases between the two ends. CDR1 is MGHRA and CDR2 is YSYEKL in the germline V gene. The CDR3 is made up of 15 amino acids. CDR3 sequence (DNA): TGCGCCAGCAGCGGCGGGGGGCAATTGAACACTGAAGCTTTCTTT. It is translated as CASSGGGQLNTEAFF.

This sequence joins TRBV9 and TRBJ1-4; D may be TRBD1 (6 bases). From germline, CDR1 is SGDLS and CDR2 YYNGEE. The CDR3 loop spans 14 amino acids. The V end was cut by 3 bases, the J end by 10 bases, with 16 bases between. CDR3 sequence: CASSGRGREGKLFF. In DNA form, the CDR3 reads TGTGCCAGCAGCGGCAGGGGAAGGGAAGGAAAACTGTTTTTT.

J is TRBJ2-6 and V is TRBV9, with 7 bases aligning to TRBD2. Germline V lookup: CDR1 SGDLS, CDR2 YYNGEE. V lost 3 bases to trimming and J lost 0 bases; unmatched junction nucleotides: 18. This CDR3 spans 21 amino acids. CDR3 DNA: TGTGCCAGCAGCGCACCTAGTAGGCCTCGGGCGGGGGTCTCTGGGGCCAACGTCCTGACTTTC. It encodes CASSAPSRPRAGVSGANVLTF.

The chain is built from TRBV5-8 and TRBJ1-1, with D tentatively TRBD1 (6 bases). V was pared by 2 bases and J by 4 bases, with 9 bases between. Germline CDR1 SGHTS, CDR2 YDEGEE. The CDR3 has 13 amino acids. For the CDR3, the DNA is TGTGCCAGCAGCTTAATAGGGGGCACTGAAGCTTTCTTT. Translation: CASSLIGGTEAFF.

CDR3 bases: TGTGCCAGCAGGCTACAGGGGGCGGATAATTCACCCCTCCACTTT. Its translation is CASRLQGADNSPLHF. This rearrangement joins TRBV6-5 to TRBJ1-6, with TRBD1 matching over 9 bases. The CDR3 extends over 15 amino acids. The germline gives CDR1 MNHEY, CDR2 SVGAGI. Trimming at V came to 6 bases and at J to 5 bases, leaving 5 bases not matched to a gene.

This chain connects TRBV7-5 to TRBJ1-2. TRBV7-5 is flagged as a pseudogene. The CDR3 has 14 amino acids. The CDR3, as DNA: TGTGCCAGAAGCTTAGGGGAACCTAACTATGGCTACACCTTC. It translates to CARSLGEPNYGYTF.

V gene TRBV5-1 combines with J gene TRBJ2-7; perhaps D is TRBD1 or TRBD2 (5 bases each). CDR3 length: 14 amino acids. V lost 0 bases, J lost 0 bases, and 7 bases lay in between. Per germline, CDR1 SGHRS and CDR2 YFSETQ. The CDR3 here is CASSLAGPSYEQYF. The CDR3 DNA sequence: TGCGCCAGCAGCTTGGCGGGGCCCTCCTACGAGCAGTACTTC.

The gene calls are TRBV6-5 and TRBJ2-7, with TRBD2 as a possible D gene (5 bases). CDR3 length: 13 residues. CDR1 MNHEY and CDR2 SVGAGI come from the germline V gene. V was cut by 5 bases and J by 0 bases, with 8 bases left in between. The CDR3 region has the DNA TGTGCCAGCAGTCTGGGGAGCTCCTACGAGCAGTACTTC. It is translated as CASSLGSSYEQYF.

The chain combines TRBV5-1 with TRBJ1-2; TRBD1 matches at 9 bases. CDR3 size: 15 residues. Looked up from germline, CDR1 is SGHRS and CDR2 is YFSETQ. The ends lost 4 bases at V and 2 bases at J; junction bases unmatched: 6. In nucleotides, the CDR3 is TGCGCCAGCAGCCCAGGACAGGGGCCCAACTATGGCTACACCTTC. Translation gives CASSPGQGPNYGYTF.

V gene TRBV9 combines with J gene TRBJ1-2; D ambiguous. The CDR3 length is 14 residues. Trimming cost V 4 bases and J 4 bases, with 14 bases left between them. Germline values: CDR1 SGDLS, CDR2 YYNGEE. The CDR3 nucleotides are TGTGCCAGCAGCCTCGTATCGGGAGGCTATGGCTACACCTTC. Translated, it gives CASSLVSGGYGYTF.

The chain couples TRBV7-3 to TRBJ1-5; D uncertain. Trimming took 2 bases from V and 5 from J, leaving 7 bases between them. From germline, CDR1 is SGHTA and CDR2 FQGTGA. The CDR3 runs to 13 residues. This chain's CDR3 is CASSLGNDQPQHF. CDR3 bases: TGTGCCAGCAGCTTAGGAAATGATCAGCCCCAGCATTTT.

The chain couples TRBV5-4 to TRBJ1-1; D is ambiguous. CDR3 size: 13 residues. Deletions cut 1 base from V and 2 bases from J, with 6 bases between. The V gene's germline CDR1 is SGHNT and CDR2 YYREEE (reference sequence). The CDR3 DNA sequence: TGTGCCAGCAGCTTGCAACAAAACACTGAAGCTTTCTTT. Amino acid sequence: CASSLQQNTEAFF.

V gene TRBV18 combines with J gene TRBJ2-7; D unresolved. The CDR3 is made up of 10 amino acids. The V end lost 4 bases, the J end lost 3 bases, and 1 base lay between the germline ends. The V gene's germline CDR1 is KGHSH and CDR2 LQKENI. Written as DNA, the CDR3 is TGTGCCAGCTCACTCTACGAGCAGTACTTC. Encoded protein: CASSLYEQYF.

The chain is built from TRBV7-3 and TRBJ2-1; D remains ambiguous. CDR1 and CDR2 from the germline V gene are SGHTA and FQGTGA. This CDR3 contains 16 residues. Trimming pared 2 bases from V and 2 bases from J, leaving 13 bases between. CDR3 loop: CASSLGPSGTYNEQFF. The CDR3 DNA is TGTGCCAGCAGCTTAGGACCTTCCGGCACCTACAATGAGCAGTTCTTC.

This clone was seen a handful of times. The V call is TRBV30, the J call TRBJ1-5; 9 bases align to TRBD1. This CDR3 comprises 14 residues. Losses at the gene ends were 4 bases for V and 6 bases for J; bases not matched to a gene: 7. Germline V gene data show CDR1 as GTSNPN and CDR2 as SVGIG (reference sequence). The CDR3 loop is CAWTLQGASQPQHF. The CDR3 DNA reads TGTGCCTGGACCCTACAGGGGGCTAGTCAGCCCCAGCATTTT.

This chain joins TRBV6-1 and TRBJ1-1; D is unclear. The germline V gene has CDR1 MNHNS and CDR2 SASEGT. The ends were cut back, 5 bases at V and 4 bases at J, with 11 bases in the middle. The CDR3 extends over 13 amino acids. CDR3 sequence: CASSIQSPTEAFF. CDR3 DNA sequence: TGTGCCAGCAGTATACAGTCCCCCACTGAAGCTTTCTTT.